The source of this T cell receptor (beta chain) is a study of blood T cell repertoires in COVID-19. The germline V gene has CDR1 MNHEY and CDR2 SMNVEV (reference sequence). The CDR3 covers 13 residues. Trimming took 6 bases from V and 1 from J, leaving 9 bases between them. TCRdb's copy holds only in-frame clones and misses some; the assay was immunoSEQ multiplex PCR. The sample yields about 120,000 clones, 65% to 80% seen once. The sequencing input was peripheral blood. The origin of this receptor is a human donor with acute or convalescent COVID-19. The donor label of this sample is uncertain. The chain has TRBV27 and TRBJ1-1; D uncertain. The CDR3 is CASRRTANTEAFF. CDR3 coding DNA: TGTGCCAGCAGGAGAACAGCGAACACTGAAGCTTTCTTT.